This passage covers 9 T cell receptor beta chains from one sample sequenced in a study of blood T cell repertoires in COVID-19. Sequenced by immunoSEQ multiplex PCR; TCRdb stores in-frame clones only, minus some. The data hold 130,000 or so clones, with approximately 90% observed a single time. The sequenced sample consisted of peripheral blood. Receptors were obtained from a man aged 45 to 65 with active or convalescent COVID-19.

The rearrangement joins TRBV6-6 to TRBJ2-5; D possibly corresponds to TRBD1 (5 bases). The germline V gene has CDR1 MNHNY and CDR2 SVGAGI (reference sequence). The CDR3 has 12 amino acids. V lost 5 bases and J 4 bases, leaving 8 bases between the germline ends. The DNA of the CDR3 is TGTGCCAGCAGTCCAGGGATAGAGACCCAGTACTTC. This codes for CASSPGIETQYF.

The chain carries TRBV3-1 (or the pseudogene TRBV3-2) and TRBJ2-3; TRBD1 aligns across 9 bases. The germline V gene has CDR1 LGHDT and CDR2 YNNKEL (reference sequence). CDR3 size: 12 residues. Trimming cost V 5 bases and J 8 bases; bases outside gene matches: 2. Written as DNA, the CDR3 is TGTGCCAGCAGCAAACAGGGGGCTACGCAGTATTTT. Protein sequence: CASSKQGATQYF.

This sequence joins TRBV6-5 and TRBJ1-1; no clear D. CDR3 size: 14 residues. V was clipped by 5 bases and J by 4 bases, with 14 bases between them. CDR1 and CDR2 from the germline V gene are MNHEY and SVGAGI. The CDR3, as DNA: TGTGCCAGCAGTCCGCCTCAGGTGGGCACTGAAGCTTTCTTT. As protein: CASSPPQVGTEAFF.

The table lists this clone with a count of one. In nucleotides, the CDR3 is TGTGCCAGTAGTAGGGACAGCCAAGAGACCCAGTACTTC. Translation: CASSRDSQETQYF. This chain uses TRBV19 with TRBJ2-5; 7 nucleotides agree with TRBD1. J lost 1 base, V lost 4 bases, and 0 bases had no gene match. The CDR3 contains 13 residues. The germline CDR1 and CDR2 sequences are LNHDA and SQIVND (reference sequence).

The DNA of the CDR3 is TGTGCCAGCAGCTCGACGACTATATACAATGAGCAGTTCTTC. Protein product: CASSSTTIYNEQFF. The chain combines TRBV7-9 with TRBJ2-1; D is possibly TRBD2 (5 bases). This CDR3 has 14 amino acids. CDR1 is SEHNR, CDR2 FQNEAQ, per germline (reference sequence). V gave up 4 bases and J gave up 4 bases, with 11 bases separating them.

This chain joins TRBV10-2 and TRBJ1-1, with D maybe TRBD1 (5 bases). V was trimmed by 6 bases and J by 5 bases, leaving 16 bases between them. This CDR3 contains 14 residues. Germline V gene sequence: CDR1 WSHSY, CDR2 SAAADI. CDR3 DNA sequence: TGCGCCAGCAGGGCGGGCAGGGAGGGTACTGAAGCTTTCTTT. It codes for CASRAGREGTEAFF.

This chain uses TRBV10-3 with TRBJ2-6, with TRBD1 as a possible D gene (6 bases). Germline CDR1 and CDR2: ENHRY and SYGVKD. Between the trimmed V and J ends, which lost 9 bases and 3 bases, there was a span of 15 bases. The CDR3 runs to 15 residues. This CDR3 is CAIRTEDFGANVLTF. In DNA form, the CDR3 reads TGTGCCATTAGGACAGAAGACTTTGGGGCCAACGTCCTGACTTTC.

The chain's CDR3 is CASSPVAGGGETQYF. CDR3 nucleotides: TGTGCCAGCAGCCCCGTAGCGGGGGGCGGGGAGACCCAGTACTTC. This rearrangement joins TRBV5-4 to TRBJ2-5; 10 nucleotides line up with TRBD2. There are 15 residues in the CDR3. V dropped 4 bases and J dropped 5; count of bases not matched to a gene: 8. Germline-derived CDR1 and CDR2 are SGHNT and YYREEE (reference sequence).

The V call is TRBV14, the J call TRBJ2-3, with D unclear. Trimming stripped 1 base from V and 2 bases from J, with 10 bases between. This CDR3 is built from 15 residues. In germline, CDR1 is SGHDN, CDR2 FVKESK. The CDR3 spells CASSQGQTHTDTQYF. The CDR3 DNA follows: TGTGCCAGCAGCCAAGGACAAACTCACACAGATACGCAGTATTTT.